These 3 T cell receptor beta chains originate from one sample sequenced in a study of vaccination effects on CD4 cells after COVID-19. Method: immunoSEQ multiplex PCR; TCRdb's copy keeps in-frame clones and lacks some. The sample consists of around 69,000 clones, around 69% of them appearing once. Which antigens these TCRs recognize remains unknown. Using viral peptide pools, the ViraFEST assay grew out antigen-specific CD4+ T cells prior to sequencing. Following an approximately ten-day culture, CD4+ T cells were purified. Two doses of either BNT162b2 or mRNA-1273 were given to each participant. The input for sequencing was CD4+ T cells from PBMCs cultured with HCoV-229E spike peptides, taken after COVID-19 vaccination. The source of these receptors is a human donor who received a COVID-19 vaccine.

The V call is TRBV6-5, the J call TRBJ2-3, with TRBD1 as a possible D gene (5 bases). The CDR3 sequence is 14 residues long. Looked up from germline, CDR1 is MNHEY and CDR2 is SVGAGI. V was clipped by 2 bases and J by 0 bases, with 6 bases between them. CDR3 amino acids: CASSYGASTDTQYF. Written as DNA, the CDR3 is TGTGCCAGCAGTTACGGGGCCAGCACAGATACGCAGTATTTT.

This sequence joins TRBV5-1 and TRBJ1-5, with D tentatively TRBD1 (5 bases). The V gene's germline CDR1 is SGHRS and CDR2 YFSETQ. V lost 0 bases and J lost 9, with 13 bases in between. The CDR3 length is 14 residues. The CDR3 protein is CASSLDQGVAPQHF. As DNA, the CDR3 is TGCGCCAGCAGCTTGGACCAGGGAGTTGCGCCCCAGCATTTT. Using reference TRBV5-1 and TRBJ1-5 for the parts outside the CDR3, the full variable domain is KAGVTQTPRYLIKTRGQQVTLSCSPISGHRSVSWYQQTPGQGLQFLFEYFSETQRNKGNFPGRFSGRQFSNSRSEMNVSTLELGDSALYLCASSLDQGVAPQHFGDGTRLSIL.

V and J are TRBV7-2 and TRBJ2-3, with TRBD2 identical over 8 bases. V lost 4 bases to trimming and J lost 6 bases; unmatched junction nucleotides: 9. This CDR3 region has 15 residues. CDR1 and CDR2 (germline): SGHTA, FQGNSA. The CDR3 coding sequence is TGTGCCAGCAGCTGGGGGACTAGATCCAAGGATACGCAGTATTTT. Its translation: CASSWGTRSKDTQYF.